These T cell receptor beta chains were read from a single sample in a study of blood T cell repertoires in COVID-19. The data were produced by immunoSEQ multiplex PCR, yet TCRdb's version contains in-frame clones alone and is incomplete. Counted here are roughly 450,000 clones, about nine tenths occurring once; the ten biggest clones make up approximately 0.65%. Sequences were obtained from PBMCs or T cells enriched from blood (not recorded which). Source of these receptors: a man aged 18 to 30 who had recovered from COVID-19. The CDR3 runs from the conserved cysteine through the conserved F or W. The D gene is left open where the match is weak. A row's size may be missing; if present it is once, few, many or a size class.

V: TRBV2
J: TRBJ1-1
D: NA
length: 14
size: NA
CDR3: CASSTGRGNTEAFF
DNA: TGTGCCAGCAGTACAGGCAGGGGTAACACTGAAGCTTTCTTT

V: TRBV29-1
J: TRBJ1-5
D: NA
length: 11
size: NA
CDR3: CSVVLRGHRVF
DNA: TGCAGCGTTGTCTTAAGGGGACACCGCGTTTTT

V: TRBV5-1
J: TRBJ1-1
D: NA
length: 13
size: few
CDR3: CASSEQGNTEAFF
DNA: TGCGCCAGCAGTGAGCAGGGGAACACTGAAGCTTTCTTT

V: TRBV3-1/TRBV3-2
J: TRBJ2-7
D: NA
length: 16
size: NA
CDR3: CASSQDRVAASYEQYF
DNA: TGTGCCAGCAGCCAAGACAGGGTGGCGGCCTCCTACGAGCAGTACTTC

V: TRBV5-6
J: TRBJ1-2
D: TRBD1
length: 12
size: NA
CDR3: CASSWGQGGHTF
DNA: TGTGCCAGCAGCTGGGGACAGGGAGGTCACACCTTC

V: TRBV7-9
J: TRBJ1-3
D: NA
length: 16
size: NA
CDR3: CASSSVFPPSGNTIYF
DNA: TGTGCCAGCAGCTCGGTCTTTCCCCCCTCTGGAAACACCATATATTTT

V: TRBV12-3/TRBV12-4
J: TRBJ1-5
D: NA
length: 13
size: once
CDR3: CASRRGSNQPQHF
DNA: TGTGCCAGCCGACGGGGAAGCAATCAGCCCCAGCATTTT

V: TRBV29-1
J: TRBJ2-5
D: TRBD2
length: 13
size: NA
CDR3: CSVEVGGQETQYF
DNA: TGCAGCGTTGAAGTCGGGGGGCAAGAGACCCAGTACTTC

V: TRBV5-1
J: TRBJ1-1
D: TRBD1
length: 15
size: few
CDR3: CASSPRTGANTEAFF
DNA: TGCGCCAGCAGCCCTCGGACAGGGGCGAACACTGAAGCTTTCTTT

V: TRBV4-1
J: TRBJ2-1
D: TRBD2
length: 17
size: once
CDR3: CASSQDLTSGGGNEQFF
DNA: TGCGCCAGCAGCCAAGATCTTACTAGCGGGGGGGGGAATGAGCAGTTCTTC

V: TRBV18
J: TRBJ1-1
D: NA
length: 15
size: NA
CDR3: CASSPILTVNTEAFF
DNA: TGTGCCAGCTCACCAATCCTGACTGTGAACACTGAAGCTTTCTTT

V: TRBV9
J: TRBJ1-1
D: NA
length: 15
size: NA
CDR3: CASSVDPGSGTEAFF
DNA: TGTGCCAGCAGCGTAGATCCAGGGTCGGGCACTGAAGCTTTCTTT

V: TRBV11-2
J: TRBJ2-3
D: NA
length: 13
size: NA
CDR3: CASSSVRPDTQYF
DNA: TGTGCCAGCAGCTCCGTGCGCCCAGATACGCAGTATTTT

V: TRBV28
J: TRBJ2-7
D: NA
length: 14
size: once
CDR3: CASSLQGPGYEQYF
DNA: TGTGCCAGCAGTTTGCAGGGCCCCGGTTACGAGCAGTACTTC

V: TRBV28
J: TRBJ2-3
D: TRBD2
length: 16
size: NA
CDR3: CASSLRSGANTDTQYF
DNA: TGTGCCAGCAGTTTGAGAAGCGGGGCGAATACAGATACGCAGTATTTT

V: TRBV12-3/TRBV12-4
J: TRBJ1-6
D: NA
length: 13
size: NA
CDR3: CASSFNFGSPLHF
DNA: TGTGCCAGCAGTTTCAACTTCGGGTCACCCCTCCACTTT

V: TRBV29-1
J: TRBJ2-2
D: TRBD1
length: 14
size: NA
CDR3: CSVEGLTGAGELFF
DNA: TGCAGCGTTGAAGGCCTGACAGGGGCCGGGGAGCTGTTTTTT

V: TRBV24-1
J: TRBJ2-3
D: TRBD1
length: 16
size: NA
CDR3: CATSDPSTGPTDTQYF
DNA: TGTGCCACCAGTGATCCCTCGACAGGGCCCACAGATACGCAGTATTTT

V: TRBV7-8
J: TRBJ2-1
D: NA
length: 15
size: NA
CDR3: CASSLLLAENNEQFF
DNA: TGTGCCAGCAGCTTATTACTCGCGGAGAACAATGAGCAGTTCTTC

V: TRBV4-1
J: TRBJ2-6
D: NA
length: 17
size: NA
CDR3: CASSQASVTSGANVLTF
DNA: TGCGCCAGCAGCCAAGCTAGCGTAACCTCTGGGGCCAACGTCCTGACTTTC

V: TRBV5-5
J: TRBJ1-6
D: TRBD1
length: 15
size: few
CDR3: CASSLFGTGNSPLHF
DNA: TGTGCCAGCAGCTTGTTTGGGACAGGCAATTCACCCCTCCACTTT

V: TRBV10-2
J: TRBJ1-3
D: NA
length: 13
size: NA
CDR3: CASRTDSGNTIYF
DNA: TGCGCCAGCCGGACAGATTCTGGAAACACCATATATTTT

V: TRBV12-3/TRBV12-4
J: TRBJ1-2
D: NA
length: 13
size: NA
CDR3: CASSLTAAPGYTF
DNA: TGTGCCAGCAGTTTAACGGCGGCACCGGGCTACACCTTC

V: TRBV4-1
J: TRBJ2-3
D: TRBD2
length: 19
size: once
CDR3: CASSRGGGLAGGFADTQYF
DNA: TGCGCCAGCAGCCGCGGAGGAGGGCTAGCGGGAGGGTTTGCAGATACGCAGTATTTT

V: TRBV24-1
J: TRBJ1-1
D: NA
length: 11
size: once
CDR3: CATMRNTEAFF
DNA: TGTGCCACCATGCGGAACACTGAAGCTTTCTTT

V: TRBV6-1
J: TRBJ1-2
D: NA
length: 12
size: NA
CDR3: CASSEVGLGYTF
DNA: TGTGCCAGCAGTGAAGTGGGCCTAGGCTACACCTTC

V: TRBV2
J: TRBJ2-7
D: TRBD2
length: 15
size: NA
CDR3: CASSSASGSTYEQYF
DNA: TGTGCCAGCAGTTCCGCTAGCGGGAGTACCTACGAGCAGTACTTC

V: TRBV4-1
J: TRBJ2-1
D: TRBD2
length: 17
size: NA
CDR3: CASSQEGTSRLRNEQFF
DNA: TGCGCCAGCAGCCAAGAGGGGACTAGCCGTCTGAGGAATGAGCAGTTCTTC

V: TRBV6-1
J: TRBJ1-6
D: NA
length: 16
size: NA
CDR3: CASSEGRSSYNSPLHF
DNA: TGTGCCAGCAGTGAGGGGCGGAGCTCCTATAATTCACCCCTCCACTTT

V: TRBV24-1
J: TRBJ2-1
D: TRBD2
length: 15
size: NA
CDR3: CATSDPSGSGDEQFF
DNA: TGTGCCACCAGCGACCCTAGCGGGAGTGGCGATGAGCAGTTCTTC

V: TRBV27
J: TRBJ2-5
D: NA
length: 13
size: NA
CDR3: CASSYREGETQYF
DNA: TGTGCCAGCAGTTATCGGGAAGGGGAGACCCAGTACTTC

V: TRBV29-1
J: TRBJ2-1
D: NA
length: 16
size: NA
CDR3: CSASSMGGALYNEQFF
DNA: TGCAGCGCCAGCTCCATGGGGGGGGCCCTCTACAATGAGCAGTTCTTC

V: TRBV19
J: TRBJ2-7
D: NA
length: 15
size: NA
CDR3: CASSRSLEGRYEQYF
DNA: TGTGCCAGTAGTAGAAGCCTAGAGGGCCGCTACGAGCAGTACTTC

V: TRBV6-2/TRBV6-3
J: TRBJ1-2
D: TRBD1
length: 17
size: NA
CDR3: CASSYGSGGPFNYGYTF
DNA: TGTGCCAGCAGTTATGGGTCAGGGGGCCCATTTAACTATGGCTACACCTTC

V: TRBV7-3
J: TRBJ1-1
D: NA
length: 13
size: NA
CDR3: CASSSGVNTEAFF
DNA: TGTGCCAGCAGCTCGGGAGTGAACACTGAAGCTTTCTTT

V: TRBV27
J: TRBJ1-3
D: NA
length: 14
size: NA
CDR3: CASSPRQSGNTIYF
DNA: TGTGCCAGCAGTCCTCGACAGAGTGGAAACACCATATATTTT

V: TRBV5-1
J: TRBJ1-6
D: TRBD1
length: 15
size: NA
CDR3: CASNSGQGRNSPLHF
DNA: TGCGCCAGCAATTCGGGACAGGGGCGTAATTCACCCCTCCACTTT

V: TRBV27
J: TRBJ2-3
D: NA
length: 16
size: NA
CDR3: CASSLHSGRTGDTQYF
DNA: TGTGCCAGCAGTTTACACAGCGGGCGCACCGGAGATACGCAGTATTTT

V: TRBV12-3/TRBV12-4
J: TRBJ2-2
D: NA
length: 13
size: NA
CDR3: CASSFGNTGELFF
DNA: TGTGCCAGCAGTTTCGGTAACACCGGGGAGCTGTTTTTT

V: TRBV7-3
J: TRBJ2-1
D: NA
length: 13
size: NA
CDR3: CASSLMPNTGQFF
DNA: TGTGCCAGCAGCTTGATGCCAAACACGGGGCAGTTCTTC

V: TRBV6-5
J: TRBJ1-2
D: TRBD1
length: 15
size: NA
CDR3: CASSPDRGANYGYTF
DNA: TGTGCCAGCAGTCCCGACAGGGGCGCTAACTATGGCTACACCTTC

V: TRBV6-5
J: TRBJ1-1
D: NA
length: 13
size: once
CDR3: CASSTNGNTEAFF
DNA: TGTGCCAGCAGTACTAATGGGAACACTGAAGCTTTCTTT

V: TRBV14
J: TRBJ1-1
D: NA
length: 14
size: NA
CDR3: CASSHRALNTEAFF
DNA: TGTGCCAGCAGCCACAGGGCTTTGAACACTGAAGCTTTCTTT

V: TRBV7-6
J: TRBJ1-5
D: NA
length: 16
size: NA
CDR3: CASSLVGGYSNQPQHF
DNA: TGTGCCAGCAGCTTAGTGGGGGGTTATAGCAATCAGCCCCAGCATTTT

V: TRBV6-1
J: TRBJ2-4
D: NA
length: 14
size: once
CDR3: CASSEQGRGNIQYF
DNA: TGTGCCAGCAGTGAACAGGGGAGGGGAAACATTCAGTACTTC

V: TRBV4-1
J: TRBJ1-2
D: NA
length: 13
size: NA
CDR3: CASSQGPGDGYTF
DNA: TGCGCCAGCAGCCAGGGCCCAGGGGACGGCTACACCTTC

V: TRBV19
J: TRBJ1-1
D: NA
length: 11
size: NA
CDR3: CASSERVVAFF
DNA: TGTGCCAGTAGTGAGAGGGTGGTGGCTTTCTTT

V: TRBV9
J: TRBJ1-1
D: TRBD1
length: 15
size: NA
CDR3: CASSVRDRDNTEAFF
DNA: TGTGCCAGCAGCGTCCGGGACAGGGATAACACTGAAGCTTTCTTT

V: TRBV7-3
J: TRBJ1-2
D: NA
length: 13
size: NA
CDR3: CASSQTEVYGYTF
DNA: TGTGCCAGCAGCCAGACAGAGGTCTATGGCTACACCTTC

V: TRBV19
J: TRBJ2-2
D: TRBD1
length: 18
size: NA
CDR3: CASSITYKGTGRTGELFF
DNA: TGTGCCAGTAGTATAACCTACAAGGGGACAGGGCGCACCGGGGAGCTGTTTTTT

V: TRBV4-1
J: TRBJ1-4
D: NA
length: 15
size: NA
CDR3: CASSQYQGYNEKLFF
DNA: TGCGCCAGCAGCCAATATCAGGGCTATAATGAAAAACTGTTTTTT

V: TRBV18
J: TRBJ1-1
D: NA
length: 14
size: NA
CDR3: CASSPGGANTEAFF
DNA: TGTGCCAGCTCCCCGGGGGGGGCGAACACTGAAGCTTTCTTT

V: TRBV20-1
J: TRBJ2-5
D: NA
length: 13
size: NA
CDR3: CSASITVQETQYF
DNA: TGCAGTGCTAGTATCACAGTCCAAGAGACCCAGTACTTC

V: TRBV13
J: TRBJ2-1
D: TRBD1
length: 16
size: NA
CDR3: CASSGAGQGAYNEQFF
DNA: TGTGCCAGCAGCGGAGCCGGACAGGGGGCATACAATGAGCAGTTCTTC

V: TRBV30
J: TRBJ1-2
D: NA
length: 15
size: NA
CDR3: CAWSVLQGRLGGYTF
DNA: TGTGCCTGGAGTGTACTTCAGGGGCGCCTGGGGGGCTACACCTTC